These T cell receptor beta chains were read from a single sample in a study of control samples from healthy donors and cancer patients. TCRdb keeps only in-frame clones here, not all; method: immunoSEQ multiplex PCR. The table has approximately 92,000 clones, roughly 93% seen once. Sequences were obtained from blood. These TCRs come from a woman under 40 in good health. CDR3s leave out the opening cysteine and the closing phenylalanine or tryptophan. Each record gives: D gene, V gene, clone size, J gene, CDR3 protein. A D gene is named only where the DNA matches it firmly. Clone size is not always given. Where it is, it says once, few, many or a class for expanded clones.

NA	TRBV5-5	NA	TRBJ2-3	ASSLEDRRDTQY
NA	TRBV6-2/TRBV6-3	NA	TRBJ1-1	ASSYSETHYTEAF
NA	TRBV5-8	NA	TRBJ2-1	ASSSQEFEQF
TRBD1	TRBV6-5	NA	TRBJ1-1	ASSRWEGAGTEAF
TRBD1	TRBV24-1	once	TRBJ2-2	ATSTGGADTGELF
TRBD2	TRBV15	NA	TRBJ2-3	ATSTLAGITDTQY
NA	TRBV3-1/TRBV3-2	NA	TRBJ2-2	ASSQGPFGGATTGELF
TRBD1	TRBV5-1	NA	TRBJ1-4	ASSLWTGEKLF
TRBD1	TRBV7-9	NA	TRBJ2-3	ASSSPGQGRDTQY
TRBD2	TRBV3-1/TRBV3-2	NA	TRBJ2-5	ASSPRTSGMETQY
NA	TRBV10-1	once	TRBJ1-2	ASSDFSGRANYGYT
TRBD2	TRBV14	NA	TRBJ2-4	ASSHARTGGQY
NA	TRBV7-9	few	TRBJ2-5	ASSPQLFLGETQY
NA	TRBV6-4	NA	TRBJ1-2	ASSVSGGYT
NA	TRBV6-6	once	TRBJ1-5	ASSYGDPSNQPQH
NA	TRBV5-1	NA	TRBJ2-1	ASSLSLKLSSYNEQF
TRBD1	TRBV5-1	NA	TRBJ2-7	ASILGQGQEPYEQY
NA	TRBV7-8	NA	TRBJ1-2	ASSSKLYGYT
NA	TRBV5-3	NA	TRBJ2-7	ARSCRDILRREQY
NA	TRBV2	once	TRBJ1-2	ASSSGRLYGYT
NA	TRBV18	NA	TRBJ1-1	ASSLVVTEAF
TRBD1	TRBV7-9	NA	TRBJ1-6	ASSFASGGKSPLH
NA	TRBV11-3	NA	TRBJ1-4	ASSGRQGDNEKLF
NA	TRBV27	once	TRBJ2-3	ASSLLLDGSSTDTQY
TRBD2	TRBV12-3/TRBV12-4	NA	TRBJ2-7	ASSLGLGDEQY
TRBD2	TRBV7-6	NA	TRBJ2-1	ASSLGLAGIDEQF
NA	TRBV15	NA	TRBJ1-4	ATSGATNEKLF
NA	TRBV11-2	NA	TRBJ2-7	ASSNQGSEQY
NA	TRBV2	NA	TRBJ2-1	ASGSETYNEQF
NA	TRBV10-3	NA	TRBJ1-6	AISEDRLLPLH
NA	TRBV28	NA	TRBJ2-1	ASSDSSYNEQF
NA	TRBV11-1	NA	TRBJ1-1	ASSFSMNTEAF
NA	TRBV6-5	NA	TRBJ1-1	ASYSYNTEAF
NA	TRBV5-5	NA	TRBJ1-1	ASSPIQTINTEAF
NA	TRBV18	NA	TRBJ2-3	ASSIDRIPTDTQY
NA	TRBV19	NA	TRBJ1-5	ASTPSPRQPQH
TRBD2	TRBV27	NA	TRBJ2-1	ASSPRLAGYNEQF
NA	TRBV1	NA	TRBJ1-5	TSSQAKRKTGGADHSNQPQH
NA	TRBV18	once	TRBJ1-2	ASSPPAGTNYGYT
TRBD1	TRBV9	NA	TRBJ2-3	ASSPRQGASTDTQY
TRBD2	TRBV7-2	NA	TRBJ2-1	ASSLSTSGGIYNEQF
NA	TRBV5-4	NA	TRBJ1-2	ASSLEASYGYT
TRBD1	TRBV6-5	NA	TRBJ1-3	ASRPGTVGNTIY
NA	TRBV19	NA	TRBJ1-2	ASSPEGGGYT
NA	TRBV4-2	few	TRBJ1-5	ASSQESTYQPQH
TRBD2	TRBV9	NA	TRBJ2-1	ASSVSQTGTSGRQSEQF
NA	TRBV12-3/TRBV12-4	NA	TRBJ1-1	ASRTRQTEAF
NA	TRBV10-2	NA	TRBJ1-1	ASSDNGYYEAF
TRBD1	TRBV6-5	NA	TRBJ1-2	ASSFGQDYGYT
TRBD2	TRBV28	once	TRBJ2-1	ASRTLAGGIRNEQF
NA	TRBV12-3/TRBV12-4	NA	TRBJ2-5	ASSGGETQY
NA	TRBV11-2	NA	TRBJ1-2	ASSFSLNYGYT
NA	TRBV7-9	NA	TRBJ1-4	ASSLWGKPGKLF
TRBD1	TRBV28	NA	TRBJ1-1	ASLEAGGSEAF
NA	TRBV5-1	NA	TRBJ1-2	ASSQDSGNYGYT
NA	TRBV5-6	once	TRBJ2-7	ASSLRRRGEQY
TRBD1	TRBV12-3/TRBV12-4	NA	TRBJ2-1	ATGQVYNEQF
NA	TRBV5-1	NA	TRBJ2-7	ASSLVGYEQY
TRBD1	TRBV19	NA	TRBJ1-1	ASSIKGAVGYTEAF
NA	TRBV7-9	NA	TRBJ1-1	ASSLAGTALNTEAF